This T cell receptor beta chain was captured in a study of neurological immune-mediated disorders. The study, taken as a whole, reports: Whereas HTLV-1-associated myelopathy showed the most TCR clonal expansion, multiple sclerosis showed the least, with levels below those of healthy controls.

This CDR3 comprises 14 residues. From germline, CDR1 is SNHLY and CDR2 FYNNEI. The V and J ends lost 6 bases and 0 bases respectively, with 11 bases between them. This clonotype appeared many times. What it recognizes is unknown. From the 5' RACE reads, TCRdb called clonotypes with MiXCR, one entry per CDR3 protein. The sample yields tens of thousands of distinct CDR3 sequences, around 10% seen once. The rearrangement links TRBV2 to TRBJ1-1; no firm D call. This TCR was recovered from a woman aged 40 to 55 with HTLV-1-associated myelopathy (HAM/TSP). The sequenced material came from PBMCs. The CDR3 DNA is TGTGCCAGCAGAGGTGGGATGATGAACACTGAAGCTTTCTTT. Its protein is CASRGGMMNTEAFF.